This is a list of T cell receptor beta chains from one sample in a study of T cell responses to AZD1222 COVID-19 vaccine. Profiling relied on immunoSEQ multiplex PCR, and the TCRdb table lists in-frame clones only, not all of them. The table includes 80,000 to 90,000 clones, 75% to 95% detected once. The material sequenced was peripheral blood, taken 28 days after the second AZD1222 dose. Source of these receptors: an adult who received the AZD1222 COVID-19 vaccine. Each CDR3 is given with its conserved first and last residue. Each record gives: D gene, CDR3 length, J gene, V gene, clone size, CDR3 DNA, CDR3 protein. D genes are given only for firm matches. Clone size appears in some rows only: once, few, many, or a class for an expanded clone.

- 15 TRBJ2-7 TRBV6-5 once TGTGCCAGCAGTTACTCAGACGGCCAACCCTACGAGCAGTACTTC CASSYSDGQPYEQYF
- 16 TRBJ1-5 TRBV28 - TGTGCCAGCAGTCGTCCGACAGCGGTTAGCAATCAGCCCCAGCATTTT CASSRPTAVSNQPQHF
TRBD1 15 TRBJ1-2 TRBV4-3 - TGCGCCAGCAGCCGGCAGGGGGCTTTTACAGATGGCTACACCTTC CASSRQGAFTDGYTF
- 15 TRBJ1-5 TRBV5-5 - TGTGCCAGCAGCTTGGCCGGTTATAGCAATCAGCCCCAGCATTTT CASSLAGYSNQPQHF
TRBD1 17 TRBJ1-5 TRBV5-6 - TGTGCCAGCAGCTCGGGGACAGGGAGGGGTAGCAATCAGCCCCAGCATTTT CASSSGTGRGSNQPQHF
- 14 TRBJ1-1 TRBV6-6 - TGTGCCAGCAGGCGCAGAGAAAGCAACACTGAAGCTTTCTTT CASRRRESNTEAFF
- 18 TRBJ1-1 TRBV13 - TGTGCCAGCAGCTCCTACATCGTCCTTGGACAGCCAAACAACGAAGCTTTCTTT CASSSYIVLGQPNNEAFF
- 14 TRBJ1-3 TRBV15 - TGTGCCACCAGCAGAGCCTCGTTCAGTGAGGGGCTATATTTT CATSRASFSEGLYF
- 14 TRBJ1-2 TRBV10-1 - TGCGCCAGCAGCCCCCGGGACAAGAACTATGGCTACACCTTC CASSPRDKNYGYTF
TRBD1 15 TRBJ2-7 TRBV6-1 - TGTGCCAGCAGGGAAGCCGGGACAGGGGCCTACGAGCAGTACTTC CASREAGTGAYEQYF
- 17 TRBJ2-2 TRBV9 - TGTGCCAGCAGTCGAATGTCCGGGACATTGAACACCGGGGAGCTGTTTTTT CASSRMSGTLNTGELFF
- 14 TRBJ1-5 TRBV28 - TGTGCCAGCAGTGACCTCACGGGCAATCAGCCCCAGCATTTT CASSDLTGNQPQHF
- 13 TRBJ1-2 TRBV10-3 - TGTGCCATCAGTGAGGGGGGATCGCGGGGCTACACCTTC CAISEGGSRGYTF
- 14 TRBJ1-6 TRBV18 - TGTGCCAGCTCACCTCAGGGAGGGGGTTCACCCCTCCACTTT CASSPQGGGSPLHF
- 13 TRBJ1-2 TRBV12-3/TRBV12-4 - TGTGCCAGCAGTTTAGGGCAAAGGGAAGGCTACACCTTC CASSLGQREGYTF
TRBD1 14 TRBJ1-6 TRBV11-2 - TGTGCCAGCAGCTGGGGACAGTCCTTTTATCCCCTCCACTTT CASSWGQSFYPLHF
TRBD1 13 TRBJ1-2 TRBV7-2 - TGTGCCAGCAGCTTCCGGGACAGGCAAAGCGACACCTTC CASSFRDRQSDTF
TRBD1 13 TRBJ1-1 TRBV5-1 - TGCGCCAGCAGCGAGGACAGGGGGCTTGAAGCTTTCTTT CASSEDRGLEAFF
- 14 TRBJ1-6 TRBV7-2 - TGTGCCAGCAGCTTAGCGCTAGAGGGTTCACCCCTCCACTTT CASSLALEGSPLHF
- 16 TRBJ1-3 TRBV7-2 - TGTGCCAGCAGCCATCGATCAGGGGTCTCTGGAAACACCATATATTTT CASSHRSGVSGNTIYF
TRBD1 16 TRBJ2-1 TRBV19 - TGTGCCAGTAGTATATACCCGGACAGGCCTTACAATGAGCAGTTCTTC CASSIYPDRPYNEQFF
TRBD2 16 TRBJ2-3 TRBV5-1 once TGCGCCAGCAGCCCGGGGACTAGCGGGGGGATAGATACGCAGTATTTT CASSPGTSGGIDTQYF
- 15 TRBJ1-2 TRBV23-1 - TGCGCCAGCAGTCAATACCCGCCACCCTACTATGGCTACACCTTC CASSQYPPPYYGYTF
- 15 TRBJ1-4 TRBV19 - TGTGCCAGTAGCGAAGGGAGTAGGACTAATGAAAAACTGTTTTTT CASSEGSRTNEKLFF